The 21 T cell receptor beta chains presented below share a single source sample, sequenced in a study of blood T cell repertoires in COVID-19. Assay used: immunoSEQ multiplex PCR; TCRdb lists only in-frame clones, some missing. Of about 100,000 clones listed, roughly 85% are singletons. Sequenced sample: peripheral blood. The receptor source for this set is a woman aged 70-85 years with acute or convalescent COVID-19.

The CDR3 region is CASSSGTGGPQPQHF. The CDR3 DNA follows: TGTGCCAGCAGCTCCGGGACAGGGGGCCCTCAGCCCCAGCATTTT. This chain uses TRBV5-8 with TRBJ1-5; the match to TRBD1 covers 12 bases. This CDR3 contains 15 residues. Per germline, CDR1 SGHTS and CDR2 YDEGEE. V lost 3 bases and J lost 6; bases outside the gene matches: 4.

The rearrangement links TRBV6-5 to TRBJ2-5, with a possible D match to TRBD1 (6 bases). CDR1 MNHEY and CDR2 SVGAGI come from the germline V gene. V was clipped by 6 bases and J by 2 bases, with 16 bases between them. The CDR3 loop spans 15 amino acids. The CDR3 region is CASRLGGRIQETQYF. CDR3 coding DNA: TGTGCCAGCAGACTAGGGGGAAGGATTCAAGAGACCCAGTACTTC.

V is TRBV15 and J is TRBJ1-5; 8 positions agree with TRBD1. V lost 2 bases, J lost 6 bases, and 3 bases stayed unmatched. CDR3 length: 14 amino acids. The germline gives CDR1 LNHNV, CDR2 YYDKDF (reference sequence). CDR3: CATSRPGGGQPQHF. The CDR3 DNA sequence: TGTGCCACCAGCAGACCAGGGGGCGGTCAGCCCCAGCATTTT.

V is TRBV7-9 and J is TRBJ2-5; maybe TRBD2 (6 bases). The germline gives CDR1 SEHNR, CDR2 FQNEAQ (reference sequence). The V end was cut by 8 bases, the J end by 5 bases, with 6 bases between. The CDR3 loop spans 10 amino acids. DNA for the CDR3: TGTGCCAGCGCGGGGGAGACCCAGTACTTC. This codes for CASAGETQYF.

V is TRBV30 and J is TRBJ1-6, with D possibly TRBD1 on 5 matching bases. V was trimmed by 6 bases and J by 0 bases, leaving 12 bases between them. This CDR3 has 15 amino acids. Germline values: CDR1 GTSNPN, CDR2 SVGIG (reference sequence). Written as DNA, the CDR3 is TGTGCCTGTCAGGGCGGTAGCTCCTATAATTCACCCCTCCACTTT. It translates to CACQGGSSYNSPLHF. The entire variable domain, with the rest obtained from reference TRBV30 and TRBJ1-6, is as follows: SQTIHQWPATLVQPVGSPLSLECTVEGTSNPNLYWYRQAAGRGLQLLFYSVGIGQISSEVPQNLSASRPQDRQFILSSKKLLLSDSGFYLCACQGGSSYNSPLHFGNGTRLTVT.

The V call is TRBV10-3, the J call TRBJ1-1, with D possibly being TRBD1 (5 bases). The CDR3 totals 13 residues. CDR1 is ENHRY and CDR2 is SYGVKD in the germline V gene. V lost 3 bases and J 10 bases, leaving 15 bases between the germline ends. The CDR3 reads CAISEGHFVGAFF. The CDR3 bases are TGTGCCATCAGTGAAGGACACTTCGTGGGAGCTTTCTTT.

The chain carries TRBV11-2 and TRBJ1-6; D is unresolved. With 10 bases removed from V and 7 bases from J, the gap between germline ends came to 14 bases. CDR1 SGHAT and CDR2 FQNNGV come from the germline V gene. This CDR3 comprises 13 residues. The CDR3 nucleotides read TGTGCCACCCGGGTCCTGTTCAATTCACCCCTCCACTTT. Its translation: CATRVLFNSPLHF.

V is TRBV19 and J is TRBJ1-1; the D is unclear. In germline, CDR1 is LNHDA, CDR2 SQIVND (reference sequence). The CDR3 is 13 amino acids. The ends were cut back, 0 bases at V and 6 bases at J, with 8 bases in the middle. In nucleotides, the CDR3 is TGTGCCAGTAGTATAGACACTCAGGCTGAAGCTTTCTTT. Encoded protein: CASSIDTQAEAFF.

V is TRBV5-1 and J is TRBJ1-4; no definite D call. The length of the CDR3 is 13 residues. The V gene's germline CDR1 is SGHRS and CDR2 YFSETQ. V lost 1 base, J lost 2 bases, and 3 bases lay in between. The CDR3 region has the DNA TGCGCCAGCAGCTTGCCGACTAATGAAAAACTGTTTTTT. It encodes CASSLPTNEKLFF.

V gene TRBV6-5 combines with J gene TRBJ1-5, with TRBD1 matching 7 bases. CDR3 length equals 14 residues. Per germline, CDR1 MNHEY and CDR2 SVGAGI. The J segment lost 6 bases and the V segment lost 7 bases, leaving 9 bases of the junction unmatched. CDR3 DNA: TGTGCCAGCACTACACAGGGGCAGGTTCAGCCCCAGCATTTT. Encoded protein: CASTTQGQVQPQHF.

The chain recombines TRBV7-3 with TRBJ2-7, with 8 bases that match TRBD2. CDR1 and CDR2 (germline): SGHTA, FQGTGA. This CDR3 comprises 15 residues. J gave up 3 bases and V 2 bases, and 6 bases lay outside the gene matches. CDR3 nucleotides: TGTGCCAGCAGCTTAGCGGGGGGTTCCATCTACGAGCAGTACTTC. Protein sequence: CASSLAGGSIYEQYF.

V gene TRBV4-3 combines with J gene TRBJ1-6, with D maybe TRBD1 (5 bases). Germline V lookup: CDR1 LGHNA, CDR2 YSLEER. This CDR3 comprises 14 residues. Between the trimmed V and J ends, which lost 0 bases and 7 bases, there was a span of 7 bases. CDR3 sequence (DNA): TGCGCCAGCAGCCAAGATAGGGGAAATTCACCCCTCCACTTT. Residues: CASSQDRGNSPLHF.

This clone was seen a handful of times. The chain employs TRBV30 and TRBJ1-2, with D unresolved. Germline V gene sequence: CDR1 GTSNPN, CDR2 SVGIG (reference sequence). V lost 0 bases, J lost 1 base, and 6 bases lay in between. The length of the CDR3 is 13 residues. The CDR3 bases are TGTGCCTGGAGTGTACGGGGTAACTATGGCTACACCTTC. Protein: CAWSVRGNYGYTF.

The V and J genes are TRBV6-6 and TRBJ1-3; 9 positions agree with TRBD1. Losses at the gene ends were 8 bases for V and 0 bases for J; bases not matched to a gene: 2. This CDR3 region has 14 residues. Germline CDR1 reads MNHNY; CDR2 reads SVGAGI (reference sequence). In DNA form, the CDR3 reads TGTGCCAGCGGACAGGGGATCTCTGGAAACACCATATATTTT. This codes for CASGQGISGNTIYF.

The chain couples TRBV24-1 to TRBJ2-3; 9 bases are a match to TRBD1. Germline V gene data show CDR1 as KGHDR and CDR2 as SFDVKD. The CDR3 is 16 residues long. After removal of 2 bases from V and 4 bases from J, the junction contained 6 bases not matched to a gene. CDR3 sequence: CATSDWRDRASDTQYF. The CDR3 region has the DNA TGTGCCACCAGTGATTGGAGGGACAGGGCCTCAGATACGCAGTATTTT.

The chain recombines TRBV5-1 with TRBJ1-1; D is uncertain. The CDR3 loop spans 13 amino acids. Germline V gene data show CDR1 as SGHRS and CDR2 as YFSETQ. V was trimmed by 2 bases and J by 4 bases, leaving 9 bases between them. The CDR3, as DNA: TGCGCCAGCAGCTTCCTTGAGGGCACTGAAGCTTTCTTT. Translating it yields CASSFLEGTEAFF.

The table lists this clone with a few counts. This chain uses TRBV7-6 with TRBJ2-1; no definite D call. The germline V and J ends were trimmed by 2 bases and 12 bases, with 29 bases remaining between them. CDR1 and CDR2 (germline): SGHVS, FNYEAQ. The CDR3 length is 18 residues. In DNA form, the CDR3 reads TGTGCCAGCAGCTTAACAATCGCAATGGCCGGGTTTCGGAATCGGCAGTTCTTC. As protein: CASSLTIAMAGFRNRQFF.

The chain carries TRBV9 and TRBJ1-1, with no clear D. CDR3 size: 13 residues. Trimming pared 0 bases from V and 3 bases from J, leaving 6 bases between. The germline gives CDR1 SGDLS, CDR2 YYNGEE. CDR3 sequence: CASSVVQDTEAFF. In nucleotides, the CDR3 is TGTGCCAGCAGCGTAGTCCAGGACACTGAAGCTTTCTTT.

J is TRBJ1-4 and V is TRBV19; D call uncertain. With 1 base removed from V and 0 bases from J, the gap between germline ends came to 6 bases. CDR3 length: 15 amino acids. In germline, CDR1 is LNHDA, CDR2 SQIVND (reference sequence). CDR3: CASSIAAATNEKLFF. CDR3 in DNA: TGTGCCAGTAGTATAGCGGCGGCAACTAATGAAAAACTGTTTTTT.

V and J are TRBV5-5 and TRBJ1-2; D perhaps matches TRBD1 (6 bases). The CDR3 extends over 14 amino acids. With 4 bases removed from V and 2 bases from J, the gap between germline ends came to 12 bases. Germline V gene sequence: CDR1 SGHKS, CDR2 YYEKEE (reference sequence). DNA for the CDR3: TGTGCCAGCAGCCGGGACAACTTAAACTATGGCTACACCTTC. Its translation is CASSRDNLNYGYTF.

This clone came up once. The chain joins TRBV10-3 to TRBJ1-1; 9 nucleotides line up with TRBD1. Losses at the gene ends were 2 bases for V and 5 bases for J; bases not matched to a gene: 6. Germline CDR1 and CDR2: ENHRY and SYGVKD. CDR3 length: 15 residues. The CDR3 is CAISERGQGRTEAFF. Written as DNA, the CDR3 is TGTGCCATCAGTGAGAGGGGACAGGGACGGACTGAAGCTTTCTTT.